The rows below give T cell receptor beta chains drawn from one sample of a study of CD8 T cells in Susac syndrome. MiXCR, run by TCRdb on the immunoSEQ multiplex PCR reads, gives a single entry per CDR3 protein. Of around 150,000 distinct CDR3 sequences listed, about 95% are singletons. Sequenced input: CD4+ T cells from PBMCs. The receptor source for this set is a human donor with multiple sclerosis. CDR3s include the opening cysteine and the closing phenylalanine or tryptophan.

v_call cdr3_aa
TRBV29-1 CSVLGQGGETQYF
TRBV2 CASSRQDNSNQPQHF
TRBV20-1 CSAQYLAGVKQETQYF
TRBV3-1 CASSHGQTGGNGYTF
TRBV7-9 CASSLTIKQYF
TRBV29-1 CSAVWDGRKQYF
TRBV18 CASSPPNLQETQYF
TRBV23-1 CASSQSRTSGTDTQYF
TRBV28 CASSGRVSYNEQFF
TRBV14 CASSSLAGDRNEQFF
TRBV27 CASSPRQGAAEAFF
TRBV28 CASSSPQETQYF
TRBV28 CASSSPGAGNSPLHF
TRBV20-1 CSAQGGTVSGGHF
TRBV30 CAWSVQGARGGTEAFF
TRBV9 CASSVGGGPANTEAFF
TRBV9 CASSVDSRGGELFF
TRBV4-1 CASSHFRDKPNTGELFF
TRBV12-3/TRBV12-4 CASSFGGAQYF
TRBV9 CASSVAGSNQPQHF
TRBV28 CASSLGAGGSRDEQFF
TRBV24-1 CATSGVGVRGGGETQYF
TRBV12-3/TRBV12-4 CASSPRHILGYEQYF
TRBV29-1 CSVAQHSGNTIYF
TRBV3-1 CASSLKQGPNEKLFF
TRBV20-1 CSAKEQGAVGLGVYTF
TRBV20-1 CSARDSSSEAFF
TRBV29-1 CSVAGHGVRGTQYF
TRBV29-1 CSALGLAGGKNEQFF
TRBV12-5 CASGVAKPGGEAFF
TRBV20-1 CSARRGGVNEQYF
TRBV2 CASCPGETRHYGYTF
TRBV29-1 CSVDVSSRGRGEQYF
TRBV9 CASSVDGLDGNEQFF
TRBV27 CASSLDRGDYGYTF
TRBV20-1 CSATSGGGPPNEQFF
TRBV7-9 CASSLQGGSPLHF
TRBV2 CASSEAMDSSPLHF
TRBV9 CASSVGSGPRNEQFF
TRBV27 CASSSAPGTGGAGANVLTF
TRBV9 CASSVEGATDTQYF
TRBV12-3/TRBV12-4 CASSLGRVGGYTF
TRBV20-1 CSARPTGTGVNTEAFF
TRBV19 CASRRPAGLAGAVGELFF
TRBV27 CASWDRGRGVYNEQFF
TRBV28 CASSLGLREQFF
TRBV13 CASSVPGLATQYF
TRBV5-1 CASSLSSGFEQYF
TRBV2 CARAVGTAETQYF
TRBV9 CASSVGSSGRASEQFF
TRBV20-1 CSARVGTGGSYEQYF
TRBV5-1 CASRETWTETAGYTF
TRBV2 CASSEALSSGYFGNTIYF
TRBV7-2 CASSPARDSTQHF
TRBV9 CASSVHGQGPPSDYEQYF
TRBV21-1 CASSKVERRQETQYF
TRBV28 CASSYGNTQYF
TRBV6-5 CASSYGPDRDYEQYF
TRBV28 CASSETPMRGYTF
TRBV19 CASSTRPPRADTQYF